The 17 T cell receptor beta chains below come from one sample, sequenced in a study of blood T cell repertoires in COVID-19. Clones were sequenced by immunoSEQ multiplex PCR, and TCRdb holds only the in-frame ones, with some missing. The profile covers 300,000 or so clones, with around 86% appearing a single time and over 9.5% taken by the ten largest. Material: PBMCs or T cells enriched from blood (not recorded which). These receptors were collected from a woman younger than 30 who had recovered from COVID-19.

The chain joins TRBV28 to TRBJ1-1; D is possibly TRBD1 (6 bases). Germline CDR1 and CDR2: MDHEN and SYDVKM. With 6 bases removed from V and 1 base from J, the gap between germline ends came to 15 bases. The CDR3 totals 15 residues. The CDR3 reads CASSQGQTSNTEAFF. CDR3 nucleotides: TGTGCCAGCAGCCAAGGACAGACTTCGAACACTGAAGCTTTCTTT.

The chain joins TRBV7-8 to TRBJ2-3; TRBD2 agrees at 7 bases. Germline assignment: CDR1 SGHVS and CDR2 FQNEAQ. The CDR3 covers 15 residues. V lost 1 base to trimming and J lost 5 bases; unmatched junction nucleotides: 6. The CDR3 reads CASSLESTSVDTQYF. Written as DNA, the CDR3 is TGTGCCAGCAGCTTAGAGTCCACTAGCGTAGATACGCAGTATTTT. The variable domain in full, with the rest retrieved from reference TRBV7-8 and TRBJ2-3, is GAGVSQSPRYKVAKRGQDVALRCDPISGHVSLFWYQQALGQGPEFLTYFQNEAQLDKSGLPSDRFFAERPEGSVSTLKIQRTQQEDSAVYLCASSLESTSVDTQYFGPGTRLTVL.

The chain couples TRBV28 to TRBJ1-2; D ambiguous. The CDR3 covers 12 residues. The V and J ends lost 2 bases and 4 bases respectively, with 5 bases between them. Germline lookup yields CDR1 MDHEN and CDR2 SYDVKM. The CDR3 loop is CASSLELYGYTF. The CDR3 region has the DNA TGTGCCAGCAGTTTAGAACTCTATGGCTACACCTTC.

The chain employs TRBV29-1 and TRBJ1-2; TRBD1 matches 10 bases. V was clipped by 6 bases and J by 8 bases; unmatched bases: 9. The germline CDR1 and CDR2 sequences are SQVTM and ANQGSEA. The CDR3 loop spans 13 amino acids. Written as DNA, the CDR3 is TGCAGCGTCGCCGGACAGGGGGAGAAGGGCTACACCTTC. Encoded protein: CSVAGQGEKGYTF.

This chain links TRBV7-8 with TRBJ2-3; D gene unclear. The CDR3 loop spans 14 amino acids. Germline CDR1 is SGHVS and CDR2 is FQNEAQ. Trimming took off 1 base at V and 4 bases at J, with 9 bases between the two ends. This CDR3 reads CASSLEPLSDTQYF. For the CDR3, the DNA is TGTGCCAGCAGCTTAGAACCACTTTCAGATACGCAGTATTTT.

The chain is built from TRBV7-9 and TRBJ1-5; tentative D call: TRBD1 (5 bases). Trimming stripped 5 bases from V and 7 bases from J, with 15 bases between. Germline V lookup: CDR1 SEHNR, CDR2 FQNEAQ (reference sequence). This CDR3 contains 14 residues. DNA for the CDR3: TGTGCCAGCAGCACCCAAGGCGGACAACAGCCCCAGCATTTT. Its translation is CASSTQGGQQPQHF.

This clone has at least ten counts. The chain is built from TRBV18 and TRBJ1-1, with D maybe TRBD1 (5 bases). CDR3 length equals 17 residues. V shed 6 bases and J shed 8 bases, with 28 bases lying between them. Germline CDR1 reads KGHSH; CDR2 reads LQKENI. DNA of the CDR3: TGTGCCAGCTCTCCCAGTAGGATAGGGGATGGCCAACGGGAAGCTTTCTTT. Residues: CASSPSRIGDGQREAFF.

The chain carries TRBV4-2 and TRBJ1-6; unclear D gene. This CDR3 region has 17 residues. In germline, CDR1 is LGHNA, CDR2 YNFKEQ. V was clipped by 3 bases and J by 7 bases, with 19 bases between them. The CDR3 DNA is TGTGCCAGCAGCCAGACGTCCACGGGAAGAGGAAATTCACCCCTCCACTTT. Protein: CASSQTSTGRGNSPLHF.

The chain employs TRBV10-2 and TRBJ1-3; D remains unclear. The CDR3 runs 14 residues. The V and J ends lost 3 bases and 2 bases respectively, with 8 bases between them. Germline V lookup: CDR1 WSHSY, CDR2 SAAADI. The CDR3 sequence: CASSEIAAGNTIYF. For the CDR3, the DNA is TGCGCCAGCAGTGAAATAGCGGCTGGAAACACCATATATTTT.

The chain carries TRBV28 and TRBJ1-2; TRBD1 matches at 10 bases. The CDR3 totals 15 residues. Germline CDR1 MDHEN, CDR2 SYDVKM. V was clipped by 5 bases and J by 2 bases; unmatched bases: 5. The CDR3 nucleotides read TGTGCCAGCAGTCAACCGGGACAGGGGAACTATGGCTACACCTTC. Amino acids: CASSQPGQGNYGYTF.

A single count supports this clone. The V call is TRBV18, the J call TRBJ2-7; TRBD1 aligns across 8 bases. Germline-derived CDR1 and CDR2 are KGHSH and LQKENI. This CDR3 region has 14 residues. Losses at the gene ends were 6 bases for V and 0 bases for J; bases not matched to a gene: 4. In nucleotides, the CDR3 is TGTGCCAGCTCCGGGACAGGCGCCTCCTACGAGCAGTACTTC. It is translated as CASSGTGASYEQYF.

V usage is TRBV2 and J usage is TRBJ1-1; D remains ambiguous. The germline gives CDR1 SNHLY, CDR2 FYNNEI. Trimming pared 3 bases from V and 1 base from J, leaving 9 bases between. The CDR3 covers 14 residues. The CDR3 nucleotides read TGTGCCAGCAGTGAGGCAACCCCGAACACTGAAGCTTTCTTT. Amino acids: CASSEATPNTEAFF.

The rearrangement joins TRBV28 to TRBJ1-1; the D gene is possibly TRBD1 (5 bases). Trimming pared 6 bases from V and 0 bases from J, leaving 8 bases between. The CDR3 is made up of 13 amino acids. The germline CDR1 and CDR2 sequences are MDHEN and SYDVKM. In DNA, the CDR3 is TGTGCCAGCAGCCAGGGCTTGAACACTGAAGCTTTCTTT. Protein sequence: CASSQGLNTEAFF.

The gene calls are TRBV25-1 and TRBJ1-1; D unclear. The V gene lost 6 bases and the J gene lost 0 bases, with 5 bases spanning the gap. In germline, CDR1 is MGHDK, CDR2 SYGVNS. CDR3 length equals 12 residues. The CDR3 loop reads CASSRMNTEAFF. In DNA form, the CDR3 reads TGTGCCAGCAGCCGTATGAACACTGAAGCTTTCTTT.

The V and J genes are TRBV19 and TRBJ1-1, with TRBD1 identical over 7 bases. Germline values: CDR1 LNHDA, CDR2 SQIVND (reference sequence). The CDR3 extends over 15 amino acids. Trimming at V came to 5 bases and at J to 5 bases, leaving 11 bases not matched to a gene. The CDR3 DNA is TGTGCCAGTAGTGACTCCGGACAGGATTGGACTGAAGCTTTCTTT. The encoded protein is CASSDSGQDWTEAFF.

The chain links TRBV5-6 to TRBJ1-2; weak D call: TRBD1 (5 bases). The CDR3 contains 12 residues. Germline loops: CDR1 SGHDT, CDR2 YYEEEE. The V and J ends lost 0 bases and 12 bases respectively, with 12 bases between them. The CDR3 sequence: CASSLAGGADTF. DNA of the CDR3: TGTGCCAGCAGCTTGGCGGGGGGAGCGGACACCTTC.

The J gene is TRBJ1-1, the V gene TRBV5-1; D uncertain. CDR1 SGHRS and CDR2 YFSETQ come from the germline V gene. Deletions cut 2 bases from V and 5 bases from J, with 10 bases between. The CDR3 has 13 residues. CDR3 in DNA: TGCGCCAGCAGCTTTTCTCCGGGAACTGAAGCTTTCTTT. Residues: CASSFSPGTEAFF.